The source of this TCR beta chain is a study of blood T cell repertoires in COVID-19. Study as a whole: In each case, the material was cDNA or gDNA derived from T cells, B-cell-depleted T cells, or PBMCs.

TCRdb's table, derived via immunoSEQ multiplex PCR, lists solely in-frame clones and lacks some. Here the sample spans 220,000 or so clones, just under 85% being singletons. Clinical history reported by participants formed the basis on which cohorts were assigned. The germline gives CDR1 SGHRS, CDR2 YFSETQ. The length of the CDR3 is 13 residues. J gave up 5 bases and V 4 bases, and 4 bases lay outside the gene matches. Sequenced: PBMCs or T cells enriched from blood (not recorded which). This receptor was obtained from a woman aged 40 to 55 with acute COVID-19. The chain recombines TRBV5-1 with TRBJ2-3; TRBD2 agrees at 7 bases. This CDR3 is CASSPGLLDTQYF. In DNA form, the CDR3 reads TGCGCCAGCAGCCCGGGACTACTAGATACGCAGTATTTT.